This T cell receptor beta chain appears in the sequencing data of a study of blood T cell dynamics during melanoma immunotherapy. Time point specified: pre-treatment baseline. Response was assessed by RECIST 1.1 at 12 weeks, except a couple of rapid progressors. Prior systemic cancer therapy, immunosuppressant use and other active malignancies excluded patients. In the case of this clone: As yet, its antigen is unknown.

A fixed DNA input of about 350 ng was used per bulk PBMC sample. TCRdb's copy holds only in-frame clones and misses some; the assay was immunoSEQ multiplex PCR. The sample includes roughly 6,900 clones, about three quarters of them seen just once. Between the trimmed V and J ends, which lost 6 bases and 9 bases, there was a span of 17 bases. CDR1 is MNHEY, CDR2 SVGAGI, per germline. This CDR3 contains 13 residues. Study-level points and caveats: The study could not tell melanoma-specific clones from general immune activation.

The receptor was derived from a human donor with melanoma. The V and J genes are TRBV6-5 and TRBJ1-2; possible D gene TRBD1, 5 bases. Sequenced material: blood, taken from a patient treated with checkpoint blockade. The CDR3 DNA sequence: TGTGCCAGCAGCTTCCGGGACCTCAGAAGCTACACCTTC. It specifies CASSFRDLRSYTF.